One sample yielded the 13 T cell receptor beta chains listed below, sequenced in a study of T-cell reconstitution after alpha-beta-depleted transplantation in children. It was with unique molecular identifiers that the TCRbeta library was prepared. TCRdb re-called the PCR reads with MiXCR, one entry per CDR3 protein. Of fewer than 700,000 distinct CDR3 sequences in the sample, 20% to 25% were seen once. The sample in question was PBMCs, mostly from graft donor cells, obtained 360 days after TCRalphabeta/CD19-depleted stem cell transplant. Receptors were obtained from a boy younger than two who had a stem cell transplant for acute myeloid leukemia, so the T cells may come from the graft donor.

This clonotype was found many times. The gene calls are TRBV20-1 and TRBJ2-5; 11 positions match TRBD2. Germline assignment: CDR1 DFQATT and CDR2 SNEGSKA (reference sequence). The length of the CDR3 is 14 residues. V shed 5 bases, J shed 3 bases, and the junction held 5 bases outside the gene matches. The CDR3 DNA follows: TGCAGTGCTCCTAGCGGGGGGCCGAAAGAGACCCAGTACTTC. Protein product: CSAPSGGPKETQYF.

This clonotype was detected a few times. The rearrangement uses TRBV7-9 and TRBJ2-1; TRBD1 matches 9 bases. The CDR3 runs to 15 residues. Trimming took 6 bases from V and 5 from J; bases not matched to a gene: 8. Germline CDR1 is SEHNR and CDR2 is FQNEAQ (reference sequence). The CDR3 region has the DNA TGTGCCAGCAGTCTGAGGGGGACAGGGAACAATGAGCAGTTCTTC. Protein sequence: CASSLRGTGNNEQFF.

CDR3 sequence (DNA): TGCGCCAGCAGCTTGGCGACAGGGACAGGGGGAACAGATACGCAGTATTTT. Translated: CASSLATGTGGTDTQYF. This chain links TRBV5-1 with TRBJ2-3; TRBD1 matches at 11 bases. This CDR3 is built from 17 residues. V lost 0 bases to trimming and J lost 3 bases; unmatched junction nucleotides: 6. Per germline, CDR1 SGHRS and CDR2 YFSETQ.

The table lists this clonotype with a few counts. The rearrangement joins TRBV6-2 or TRBV6-3 to TRBJ2-2; D gene ambiguous. Looked up from germline, CDR1 is MNHEY and CDR2 is SVGEGT. The V gene lost 5 bases and the J gene lost 4 bases, with 8 bases spanning the gap. The CDR3 is made up of 13 amino acids. CDR3 residues: CASSPVGTGELFF. The DNA for the CDR3 is TGTGCCAGCAGTCCCGTCGGCACCGGGGAGCTGTTTTTT.

The V call is TRBV6-2 or TRBV6-3, the J call TRBJ1-2, with a possible D match to TRBD1 (5 bases). In germline, CDR1 is MNHEY, CDR2 SVGEGT. The CDR3 is 13 amino acids. V shed 4 bases and J shed 6 bases, with 12 bases lying between them. The CDR3 protein is CASSSQGLDGYTF. For the CDR3, the DNA is TGTGCCAGCAGTTCCCAGGGCCTCGATGGCTACACCTTC.

In its sample, this clonotype was seen many times. The chain's CDR3 is CATSRLQRTDTQYF. The CDR3 DNA follows: TGTGCCACCAGCAGGTTACAGAGAACAGATACGCAGTATTTT. This chain uses TRBV15 with TRBJ2-3; no clear D. From germline, CDR1 is LNHNV and CDR2 YYDKDF (reference sequence). The CDR3 has 14 amino acids. The V and J ends lost 3 bases and 3 bases respectively, with 10 bases between them.

This clonotype was picked up a small number of times. This chain links TRBV5-1 with TRBJ2-1; no clear D gene. The CDR3 is 12 residues long. V was cut by 2 bases and J by 9 bases, with 9 bases left in between. The germline V gene encodes CDR1 SGHRS and CDR2 YFSETQ. CDR3 sequence: CASSLPEGEQFF. The CDR3 DNA is TGCGCCAGCAGCTTACCGGAAGGTGAGCAGTTCTTC.

This rearrangement joins TRBV20-1 to TRBJ2-1; TRBD2 agrees at 16 bases. V lost 6 bases to trimming and J lost 4 bases; unmatched junction nucleotides: 9. Germline assignment: CDR1 DFQATT and CDR2 SNEGSKA (reference sequence). The CDR3 sequence is 17 residues long. The CDR3 reads CSAWGLAGGPVYNEQFF. The CDR3 DNA reads TGCAGTGCCTGGGGACTAGCGGGGGGGCCCGTATACAATGAGCAGTTCTTC.

This clonotype was detected a few times. The DNA of the CDR3 is TGTGCCACCAGTGATTTGGGGCAGAGGGATGAGCAGTTCTTC. Residues: CATSDLGQRDEQFF. The rearrangement uses TRBV24-1 and TRBJ2-1, with D perhaps matching TRBD2 (5 bases). Trimming cost V 0 bases and J 8 bases, with 10 bases left between them. Per germline, CDR1 KGHDR and CDR2 SFDVKD. There are 14 residues in the CDR3.

This clonotype was found a few times. The chain employs TRBV10-3 and TRBJ2-2; D uncertain. The ends were cut back, 0 bases at V and 7 bases at J, with 6 bases in the middle. CDR1 is ENHRY, CDR2 SYGVKD, per germline. This CDR3 region has 13 residues. The CDR3 here is CAISESNFGELFF. The CDR3, as DNA: TGTGCCATCAGTGAGTCGAATTTCGGGGAGCTGTTTTTT.

The chain combines TRBV7-2 with TRBJ2-5, with TRBD2 identical over 7 bases. J gave up 2 bases and V 0 bases, and 6 bases lay outside the gene matches. This CDR3 is 16 amino acids long. CDR1 is SGHTA and CDR2 is FQGNSA in the germline V gene. The CDR3 nucleotides read TGTGCCAGCAGCTTAGCGCTGGCTAGCGGTCAAGAGACCCAGTACTTC. Translating it yields CASSLALASGQETQYF.

This clonotype was observed a handful of times. The chain combines TRBV6-2 or TRBV6-3 with TRBJ2-1; perhaps TRBD1 as D (6 bases). The V and J ends lost 6 bases and 6 bases respectively, with 12 bases between them. In germline, CDR1 is MNHEY, CDR2 SVGEGT. This CDR3 is built from 13 residues. In DNA, the CDR3 is TGTGCCAGCAGGATTACAGGGAGCAATGAGCAGTTCTTC. The encoded protein is CASRITGSNEQFF.

In its sample, this clonotype was seen many times. The chain carries TRBV5-1 and TRBJ1-1; D is unclear. The CDR3 consists of 13 residues. From germline, CDR1 is SGHRS and CDR2 YFSETQ. V lost 5 bases and J lost 0, with 8 bases in between. CDR3 nucleotide sequence: TGCGCCAGCAGAGGGTCGGTGAACACTGAAGCTTTCTTT. It codes for CASRGSVNTEAFF.